Described below is a single T cell receptor beta chain sequence and its context. Its antigen is unidentified. Data came from immunoSEQ multiplex PCR; TCRdb stores just in-frame clones and leaves some out. Of over 75,000 clones in the sample, roughly 90% were seen once. The sample belongs to a study of OX40 agonist ivuxolimab in advanced cancers. Study outcomes and limitations: Normalized T-cell clonal expansion was also low in some nonresponders.

This CDR3 contains 17 residues. This specimen consisted of CD4+ or CD8+ T cells sorted from blood, obtained in a trial of the OX40 agonist ivuxolimab. The receptor was derived from an adult with an advanced solid tumor such as melanoma, head and neck, liver or kidney cancer. V usage is TRBV21-1 and J usage is TRBJ2-7; the table gives TRBD2 as D, unverified against the DNA. TRBV21-1 represents a pseudogene. The CDR3 sequence: CADREEVETSGSHEQYF. As DNA, the CDR3 is TGTGCCGACCGGGAAGAAGTTGAGACTAGCGGGAGCCACGAGCAGTACTTC.